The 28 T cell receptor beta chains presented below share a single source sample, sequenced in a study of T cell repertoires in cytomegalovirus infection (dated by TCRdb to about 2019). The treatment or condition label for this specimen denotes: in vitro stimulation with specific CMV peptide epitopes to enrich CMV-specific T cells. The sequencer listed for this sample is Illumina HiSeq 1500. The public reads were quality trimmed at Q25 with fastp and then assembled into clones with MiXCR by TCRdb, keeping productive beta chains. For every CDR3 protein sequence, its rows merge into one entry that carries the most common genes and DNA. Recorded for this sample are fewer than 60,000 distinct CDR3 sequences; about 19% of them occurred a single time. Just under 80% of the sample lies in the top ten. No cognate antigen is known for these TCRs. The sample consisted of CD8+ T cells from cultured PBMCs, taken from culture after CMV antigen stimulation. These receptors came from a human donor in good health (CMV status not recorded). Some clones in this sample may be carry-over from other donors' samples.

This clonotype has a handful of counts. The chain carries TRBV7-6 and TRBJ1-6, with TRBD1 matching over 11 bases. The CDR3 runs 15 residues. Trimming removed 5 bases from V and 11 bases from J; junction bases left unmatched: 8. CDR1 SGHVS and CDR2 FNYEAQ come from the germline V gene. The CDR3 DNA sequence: TGTGCCAGCAGCCCCGGGACAGGGGGTTTCGCACCCCTCCACTTT. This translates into CASSPGTGGFAPLHF. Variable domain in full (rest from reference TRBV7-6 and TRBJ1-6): GAGVSQSPRYKVTKRGQDVALRCDPISGHVSLYWYRQALGQGPEFLTYFNYEAQQDKSGLPNDRFSAERPEGSISTLTIQRTEQRDSAMYRCASSPGTGGFAPLHFGNGTRLTVT.

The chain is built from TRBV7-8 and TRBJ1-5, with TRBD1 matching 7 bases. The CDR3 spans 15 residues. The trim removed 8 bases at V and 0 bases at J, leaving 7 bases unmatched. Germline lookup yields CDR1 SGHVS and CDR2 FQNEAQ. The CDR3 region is CASGGTGDSNQPQHF. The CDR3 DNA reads TGTGCCAGCGGGGGAACAGGGGATAGCAATCAGCCCCAGCATTTT.

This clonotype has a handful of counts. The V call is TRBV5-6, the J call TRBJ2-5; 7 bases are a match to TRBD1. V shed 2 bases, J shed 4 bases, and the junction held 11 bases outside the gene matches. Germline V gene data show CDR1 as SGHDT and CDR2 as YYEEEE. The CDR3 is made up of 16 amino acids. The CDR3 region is CASSFPTGITRETQYF. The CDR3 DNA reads TGTGCCAGCAGCTTCCCGACAGGGATAACGAGAGAGACCCAGTACTTC. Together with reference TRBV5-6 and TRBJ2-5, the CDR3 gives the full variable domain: DAGVTQSPTHLIKTRGQQVTLRCSPKSGHDTVSWYQQALGQGPQFIFQYYEEEERQRGNFPDRFSGHQFPNYSSELNVNALLLGDSALYLCASSFPTGITRETQYFGPGTRLLVL.

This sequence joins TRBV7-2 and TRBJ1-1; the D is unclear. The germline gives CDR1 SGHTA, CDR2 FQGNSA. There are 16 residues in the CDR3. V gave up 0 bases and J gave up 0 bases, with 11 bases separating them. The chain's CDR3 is CASSLALSRMNTEAFF. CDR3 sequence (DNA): TGTGCCAGCAGCTTAGCCCTCAGCAGAATGAACACTGAAGCTTTCTTT.

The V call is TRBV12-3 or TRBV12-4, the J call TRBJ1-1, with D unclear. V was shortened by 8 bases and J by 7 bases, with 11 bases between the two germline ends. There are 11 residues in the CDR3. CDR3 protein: CASGPAVEAFF. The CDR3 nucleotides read TGTGCCAGCGGCCCCGCCGTTGAAGCTTTCTTT.

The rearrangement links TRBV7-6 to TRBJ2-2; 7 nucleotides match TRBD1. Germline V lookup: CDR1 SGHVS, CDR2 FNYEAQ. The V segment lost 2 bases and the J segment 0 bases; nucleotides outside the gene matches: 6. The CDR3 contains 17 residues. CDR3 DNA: TGTGCCAGCAGCTTACCGGGACAGCTCGCGAACACCGGGGAGCTGTTTTTT. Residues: CASSLPGQLANTGELFF.

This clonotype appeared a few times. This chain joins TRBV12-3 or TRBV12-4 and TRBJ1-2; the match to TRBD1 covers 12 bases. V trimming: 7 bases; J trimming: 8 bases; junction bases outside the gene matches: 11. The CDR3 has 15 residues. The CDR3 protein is CASNQGGQGAQGYTF. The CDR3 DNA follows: TGTGCCAGCAACCAAGGGGGACAGGGGGCTCAAGGCTACACCTTC.

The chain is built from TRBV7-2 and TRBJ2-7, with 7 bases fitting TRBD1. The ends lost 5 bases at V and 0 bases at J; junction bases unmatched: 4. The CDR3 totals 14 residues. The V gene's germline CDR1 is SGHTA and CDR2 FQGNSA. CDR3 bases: TGTGCCAGCAGCCCGGGACAGAACTCCTACGAGCAGTACTTC. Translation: CASSPGQNSYEQYF.

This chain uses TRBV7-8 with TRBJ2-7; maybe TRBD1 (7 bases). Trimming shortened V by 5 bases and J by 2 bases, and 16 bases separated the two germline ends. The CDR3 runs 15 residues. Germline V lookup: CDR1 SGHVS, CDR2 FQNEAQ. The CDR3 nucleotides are TGTGCCAGCAGCCTACCGCGGGACAGTGCCTACGAGCAGTACTTC. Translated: CASSLPRDSAYEQYF.

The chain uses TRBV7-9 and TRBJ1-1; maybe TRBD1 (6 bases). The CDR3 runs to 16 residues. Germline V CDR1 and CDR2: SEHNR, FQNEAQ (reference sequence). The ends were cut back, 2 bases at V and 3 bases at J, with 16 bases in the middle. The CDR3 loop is CASSLPTGTRHTEAFF. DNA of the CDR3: TGTGCCAGCAGCTTACCCACCGGGACACGGCACACTGAAGCTTTCTTT. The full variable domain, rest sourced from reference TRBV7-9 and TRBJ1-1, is DTGVSQNPRHKITKRGQNVTFRCDPISEHNRLYWYRQTLGQGPEFLTYFQNEAQLEKSRLLSDRFSAERPKGSFSTLEIQRTEQGDSAMYLCASSLPTGTRHTEAFFGQGTRLTVV.

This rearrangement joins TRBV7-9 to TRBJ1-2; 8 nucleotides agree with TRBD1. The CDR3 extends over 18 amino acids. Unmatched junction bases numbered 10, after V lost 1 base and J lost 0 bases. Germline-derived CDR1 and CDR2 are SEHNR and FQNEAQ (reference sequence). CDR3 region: CASSLEGLQGASNYGYTF. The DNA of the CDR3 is TGTGCCAGCAGCTTAGAGGGACTTCAGGGGGCCTCTAACTATGGCTACACCTTC.

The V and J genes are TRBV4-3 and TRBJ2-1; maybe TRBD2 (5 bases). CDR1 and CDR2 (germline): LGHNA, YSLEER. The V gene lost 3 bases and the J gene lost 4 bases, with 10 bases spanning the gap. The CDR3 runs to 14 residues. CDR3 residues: CASSQGAGYNEQFF. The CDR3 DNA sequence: TGCGCCAGCAGCCAGGGAGCCGGGTACAATGAGCAGTTCTTC.

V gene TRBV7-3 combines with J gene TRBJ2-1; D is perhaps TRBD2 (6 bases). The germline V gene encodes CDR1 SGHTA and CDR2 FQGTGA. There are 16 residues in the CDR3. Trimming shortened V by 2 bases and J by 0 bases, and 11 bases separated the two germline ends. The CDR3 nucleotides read TGTGCCAGCAGCTTATACGGGGGTACCTCCTACAATGAGCAGTTCTTC. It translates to CASSLYGGTSYNEQFF. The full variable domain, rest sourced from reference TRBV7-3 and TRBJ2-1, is GAGVSQTPSNKVTEKGKYVELRCDPISGHTALYWYRQSLGQGPEFLIYFQGTGAADDSGLPNDRFFAVRPEGSVSTLKIQRTERGDSAVYLCASSLYGGTSYNEQFFGPGTRLTVL.

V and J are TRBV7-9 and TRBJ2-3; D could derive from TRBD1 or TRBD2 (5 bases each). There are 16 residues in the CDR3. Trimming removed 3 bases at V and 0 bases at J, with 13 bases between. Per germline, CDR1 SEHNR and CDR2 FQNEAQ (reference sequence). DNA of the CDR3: TGTGCCAGCAGCTTGAGGGGACGCGTTAGCACAGATACGCAGTATTTT. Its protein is CASSLRGRVSTDTQYF.

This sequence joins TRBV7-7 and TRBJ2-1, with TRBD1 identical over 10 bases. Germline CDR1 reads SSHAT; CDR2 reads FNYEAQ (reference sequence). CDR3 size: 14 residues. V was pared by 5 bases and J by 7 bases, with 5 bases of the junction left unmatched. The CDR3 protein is CASSPGQGYNEQFF. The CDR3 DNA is TGTGCCAGCAGCCCGGGACAGGGGTATAATGAGCAGTTCTTC.

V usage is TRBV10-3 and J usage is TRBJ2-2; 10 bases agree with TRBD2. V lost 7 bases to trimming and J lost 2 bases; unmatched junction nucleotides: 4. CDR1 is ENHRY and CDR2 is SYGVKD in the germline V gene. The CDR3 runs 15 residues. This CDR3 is CAITSGGDNTGELFF. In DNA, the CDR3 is TGTGCCATCACTAGCGGGGGAGATAACACCGGGGAGCTGTTTTTT.

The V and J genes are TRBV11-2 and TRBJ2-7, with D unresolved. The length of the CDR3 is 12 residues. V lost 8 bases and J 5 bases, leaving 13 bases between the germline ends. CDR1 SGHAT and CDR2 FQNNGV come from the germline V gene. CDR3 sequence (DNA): TGTGCCAGCGCCCCTCATGGGGACGAGCAGTACTTC. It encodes CASAPHGDEQYF.

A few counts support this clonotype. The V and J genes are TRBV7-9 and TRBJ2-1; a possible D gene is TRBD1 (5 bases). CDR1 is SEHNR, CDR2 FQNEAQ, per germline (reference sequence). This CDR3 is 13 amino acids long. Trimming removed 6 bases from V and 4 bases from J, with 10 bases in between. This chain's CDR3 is CASRPDSYNEQFF. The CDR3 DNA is TGTGCCAGCAGACCAGACAGTTACAATGAGCAGTTCTTC.

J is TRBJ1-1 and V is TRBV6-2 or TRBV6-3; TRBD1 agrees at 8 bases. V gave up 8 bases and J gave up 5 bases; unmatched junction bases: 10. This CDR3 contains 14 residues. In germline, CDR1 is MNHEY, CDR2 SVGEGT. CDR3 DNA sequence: TGTGCCAGCTCTCAGGGGGCACGGGGGACTGAAGCTTTCTTT. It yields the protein CASSQGARGTEAFF.

The CDR3 reads CSAPPGGSLNTEAFF. CDR3 nucleotide sequence: TGCAGTGCTCCCCCCGGAGGTAGCTTGAACACTGAAGCTTTCTTT. The rearrangement joins TRBV20-1 to TRBJ1-1; D unclear. V lost 5 bases and J 0 bases, leaving 16 bases between the germline ends. Germline CDR1 and CDR2: DFQATT and SNEGSKA (reference sequence). This CDR3 has 15 amino acids.

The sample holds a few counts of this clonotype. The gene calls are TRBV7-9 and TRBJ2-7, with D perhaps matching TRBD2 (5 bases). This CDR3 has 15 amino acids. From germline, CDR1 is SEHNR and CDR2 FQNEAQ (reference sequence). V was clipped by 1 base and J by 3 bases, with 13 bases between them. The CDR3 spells CASSLDHGEYYEQYF. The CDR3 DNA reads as TGTGCCAGCAGCTTAGATCACGGGGAGTACTACGAGCAGTACTTC.

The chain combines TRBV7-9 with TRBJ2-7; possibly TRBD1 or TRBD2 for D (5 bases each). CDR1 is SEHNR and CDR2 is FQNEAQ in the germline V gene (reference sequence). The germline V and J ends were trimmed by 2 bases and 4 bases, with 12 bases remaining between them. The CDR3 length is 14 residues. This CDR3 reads CASSLTGRIYEQYF. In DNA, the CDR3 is TGTGCCAGCAGCTTAACGGGACGGATATACGAGCAGTACTTC.

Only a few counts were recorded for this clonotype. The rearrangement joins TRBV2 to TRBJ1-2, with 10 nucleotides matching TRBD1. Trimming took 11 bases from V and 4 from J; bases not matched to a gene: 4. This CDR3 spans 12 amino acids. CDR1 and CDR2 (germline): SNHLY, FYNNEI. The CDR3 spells CALRDRGYGYTF. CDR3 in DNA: TGTGCCCTCAGGGACAGGGGCTATGGCTACACCTTC.

CDR3 loop: CASSLVPGRHEQYF. The CDR3 nucleotides read TGTGCCAGCAGCTTAGTTCCGGGCAGGCACGAGCAGTACTTC. The rearrangement joins TRBV11-2 to TRBJ2-7, with D uncertain. Per the germline V gene, CDR1 is SGHAT and CDR2 is FQNNGV. Trimming removed 1 base from V and 5 bases from J, with 12 bases in between. The length of the CDR3 is 14 residues.

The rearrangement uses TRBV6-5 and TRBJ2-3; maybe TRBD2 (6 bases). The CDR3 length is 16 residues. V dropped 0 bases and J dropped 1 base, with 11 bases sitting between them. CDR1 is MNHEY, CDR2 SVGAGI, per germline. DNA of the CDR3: TGTGCCAGCAGTTACTCGAGAGGGACTGGCACAGATACGCAGTATTTT. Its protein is CASSYSRGTGTDTQYF.

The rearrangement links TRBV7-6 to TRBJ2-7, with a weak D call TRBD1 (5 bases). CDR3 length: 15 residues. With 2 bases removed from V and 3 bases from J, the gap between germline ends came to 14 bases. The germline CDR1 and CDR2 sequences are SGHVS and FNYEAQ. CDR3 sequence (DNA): TGTGCCAGCAGCTTAAACCAGGGTGTCCGCTACGAGCAGTACTTC. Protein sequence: CASSLNQGVRYEQYF.

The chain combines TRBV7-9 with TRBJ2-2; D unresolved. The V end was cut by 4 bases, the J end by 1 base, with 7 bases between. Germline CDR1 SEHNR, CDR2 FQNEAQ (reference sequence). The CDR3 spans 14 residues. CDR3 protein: CASSSPGNTGELFF. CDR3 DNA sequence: TGTGCCAGCAGCTCTCCAGGGAACACCGGGGAGCTGTTTTTT.

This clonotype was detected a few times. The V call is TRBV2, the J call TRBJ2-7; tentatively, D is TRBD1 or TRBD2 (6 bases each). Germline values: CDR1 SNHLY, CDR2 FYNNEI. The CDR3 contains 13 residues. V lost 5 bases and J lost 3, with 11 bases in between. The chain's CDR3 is CASSPGAYYEQYF. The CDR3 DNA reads TGTGCCAGCAGTCCGGGGGCCTACTACGAGCAGTACTTC. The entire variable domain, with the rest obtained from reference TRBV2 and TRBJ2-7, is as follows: EPEVTQTPSHQVTQMGQEVILRCVPISNHLYFYWYRQILGQKVEFLVSFYNNEISEKSEIFDDQFSVERPDGSNFTLKIRSTKLEDSAMYFCASSPGAYYEQYFGPGTRLTVT.